This T cell receptor (beta chain) was found in a study of cytomegalovirus exposure and HLA in healthy donors. The CDR3 sequence is 14 residues long. The germline V gene encodes CDR1 LGHNA and CDR2 YSLEER. Trimming took off 3 bases at V and 5 bases at J, with 14 bases between the two ends. PCR primers comprised 60 Vbeta and 13 Jbeta primers. This table comes from immunoSEQ multiplex PCR, and its TCRdb copy is limited to in-frame clones, with some not included. This sample has over 110,000 clones, with 65% to 85% found just once. The sample consisted of PBMCs. This chain connects TRBV4-3 to TRBJ2-7; D is perhaps TRBD2 (6 bases). This TCR was sampled from a male donor in good health and CMV-seronegative. CDR3 residues: CASSHPRGVNEQYF. The CDR3 DNA sequence: TGCGCCAGCAGCCACCCACGCGGGGTCAACGAGCAGTACTTC.